The count of the clone carrying this TCR beta chain is one. What it binds is unknown. One junction end does not reproduce the germline sequence, and a read error may be involved. The source of the sample is a study of T cell repertoires in cytomegalovirus infection. Study-wide results and limits: CMV-specific TCR beta clonotypes restricted by HLA-C dominated the ex vivo response.

The CDR3 spans 15 residues. MiXCR, applied by TCRdb to the reads, yields one record per CDR3 protein. The sample has 250,000 or so distinct CDR3 sequences; 12% are singletons. The sequence derives from a human donor in good health (CMV status not recorded). Some clones in this sample may be carry-over from other donors' samples. Sequencing was performed on PBMCs. V and J are TRBV12-3 or TRBV12-4 and TRBJ2-3; D may correspond to TRBD1 or TRBD2 (6 bases each). The DNA for the CDR3 is TGTGCCAACAGTTTTAGGGGGGCTAGCACAGATACGCAGTATTTT. Its protein is CANSFRGASTDTQYF.